The 23 T cell receptor beta chains given below trace back to one sample, sequenced in a study of response to subunit inactivated influenza vaccine (dated by TCRdb to the late 2010s). The library was prepared using RT-PCR. Instrument used: Illumina HiSeq 2500. The public reads were quality trimmed at Q25 with fastp and then assembled into clones with MiXCR by TCRdb, keeping productive beta chains. Rows matching on CDR3 protein sequence are summarized as one entry with the most common DNA and genes. The sample data list roughly 570,000 distinct CDR3 sequences, and less than 15% of these were observed just once. The top ten clonotypes cover over 8.5% of the sample. Sequenced material: PBMCs from blood, taken roughly 12 days after vaccination. These receptors all come from a man in his forties or fifties who received an inactivated influenza vaccine. Donor details come from another sample of the same person, matched by shared clones.

This clonotype was detected many times. CDR3 DNA: TGTGCCATCAGTGTAGAAGGCCACGAGCAGTACTTC. This gives the protein CAISVEGHEQYF. The gene calls are TRBV10-3 and TRBJ2-7; no firm D call. Germline V gene lookup returns CDR1 ENHRY and CDR2 SYGVKD. Trimming pared 4 bases from V and 5 bases from J, leaving 9 bases between. The CDR3 has 12 residues.

The chain joins TRBV30 to TRBJ2-4; D is possibly TRBD1 (8 bases). CDR1 and CDR2 from the germline V gene are GTSNPN and SVGIG (reference sequence). This CDR3 region has 16 residues. Between the trimmed V and J ends, which lost 3 bases and 6 bases, there was a span of 21 bases. CDR3 sequence reads: CAWRPGQQGGGNIQYF. CDR3 in DNA: TGTGCCTGGAGACCGGGACAACAGGGGGGGGGAAACATTCAGTACTTC.

This chain links TRBV19 with TRBJ2-1, with 12 bases matching TRBD2. Trimming at V came to 4 bases and at J to 2 bases, leaving 12 bases not matched to a gene. In germline, CDR1 is LNHDA, CDR2 SQIVND (reference sequence). The CDR3 has 19 residues. The chain's CDR3 is CASSTPGLAGQSPYNEQFF. CDR3 bases: TGTGCCAGTAGTACCCCGGGACTAGCGGGCCAGTCCCCCTACAATGAGCAGTTCTTC.

This clonotype has more than one count but fewer than ten. The gene calls are TRBV7-2 and TRBJ1-3; D is unclear. Trimming removed 5 bases at V and 1 base at J, with 6 bases between. Germline CDR1 SGHTA, CDR2 FQGNSA. The CDR3 consists of 13 residues. The CDR3 DNA sequence: TGTGCCAGCAGCCCAGTTTCTGGAAACACCATATATTTT. It translates to CASSPVSGNTIYF.

This chain links TRBV6-2 or TRBV6-3 with TRBJ2-5; D may be TRBD1 (6 bases). Germline V gene lookup returns CDR1 MNHEY and CDR2 SVGEGT. The ends were cut back, 5 bases at V and 5 bases at J, with 15 bases in the middle. The CDR3 spans 14 residues. CDR3 loop: CASSPRQDWETQYF. The CDR3 nucleotides read TGTGCCAGCAGTCCCAGACAGGATTGGGAGACCCAGTACTTC.

The rearrangement links TRBV28 to TRBJ2-5; D is unclear. The germline V gene has CDR1 MDHEN and CDR2 SYDVKM. This CDR3 has 14 amino acids. Deletions cut 1 base from V and 1 base from J, with 7 bases between. The CDR3 coding sequence is TGTGCCAGCAGTTTATATCGGTCCCAAGAGACCCAGTACTTC. As protein: CASSLYRSQETQYF.

This clonotype was observed a few times. This rearrangement joins TRBV12-3 or TRBV12-4 to TRBJ2-5; TRBD2 matches 7 bases. V lost 6 bases to trimming and J lost 1 base; unmatched junction nucleotides: 8. This CDR3 is 15 amino acids long. The CDR3 nucleotides are TGTGCCAGCAGCGAAAGACTAGCCCGCCAAGAGACCCAGTACTTC. Translated: CASSERLARQETQYF.

A few counts support this clonotype. The V call is TRBV27, the J call TRBJ1-5; the D gene is possibly TRBD1 (5 bases). In germline, CDR1 is MNHEY, CDR2 SMNVEV (reference sequence). The CDR3 runs 14 residues. Trimming removed 8 bases at V and 1 base at J, with 12 bases between. CDR3 coding DNA: TGTGCCAGCCGGCAGGGAACGAGCAATCAGCCCCAGCATTTT. This codes for CASRQGTSNQPQHF.

This clonotype was detected a few times. V is TRBV5-5 and J is TRBJ1-2, with no clear D. Trimming cost V 6 bases and J 4 bases, with 16 bases left between them. The CDR3 runs 14 residues. Germline values: CDR1 SGHKS, CDR2 YYEKEE (reference sequence). The DNA of the CDR3 is TGTGCCAGCAATGAGAACTCCCGGGGCTATGGCTACACCTTC. Amino acids: CASNENSRGYGYTF.

This clonotype was counted a few times. CDR3: CAISGGYEQYF. DNA for the CDR3: TGTGCCATCAGTGGGGGCTACGAGCAGTACTTC. V is TRBV10-3 and J is TRBJ2-7; no definite D call. The CDR3 length is 11 residues. Per germline, CDR1 ENHRY and CDR2 SYGVKD. Between the trimmed V and J ends, which lost 4 bases and 3 bases, there was a span of 4 bases.

This clonotype showed up just once. The chain employs TRBV20-1 and TRBJ2-1, with 8 bases that match TRBD1. The junction had 5 bases not matched to a gene; V was cut back by 0 bases and J by 4 bases. The V gene's germline CDR1 is DFQATT and CDR2 SNEGSKA (reference sequence). The CDR3 has 15 residues. As DNA, the CDR3 is TGCAGTGCTAGAGATCCCGGACAGGGATACAATGAGCAGTTCTTC. The encoded protein is CSARDPGQGYNEQFF.

A few counts support this clonotype. This chain connects TRBV20-1 to TRBJ1-1, with D possibly TRBD1 on 6 matching bases. Per germline, CDR1 DFQATT and CDR2 SNEGSKA (reference sequence). The length of the CDR3 is 14 residues. Deletions cut 2 bases from V and 1 base from J, with 11 bases between. The CDR3 DNA reads as TGCAGTGCTAGAAGAGGACAGACGAACACTGAAGCTTTCTTT. This encodes CSARRGQTNTEAFF.

The gene calls are TRBV5-8 and TRBJ2-2; D is perhaps TRBD2 (5 bases). Trimming took 0 bases from V and 4 from J, leaving 10 bases between them. Germline V gene lookup returns CDR1 SGHTS and CDR2 YDEGEE. The CDR3 has 15 residues. The CDR3 loop is CASSLVAAATGELFF. CDR3 bases: TGTGCCAGCAGCTTGGTCGCAGCGGCCACCGGGGAGCTGTTTTTT. Full variable domain (remainder filled in from reference TRBV5-8 and TRBJ2-2): EAGVTQSPTHLIKTRGQQATLRCSPISGHTSVYWYQQALGLGLQFLLWYDEGEERNRGNFPPRFSGRQFPNYSSELNVNALELEDSALYLCASSLVAAATGELFFGEGSRLTVL.

The J gene is TRBJ2-7, the V gene TRBV27; the D is unclear. The CDR3 has 13 residues. CDR1 MNHEY and CDR2 SMNVEV come from the germline V gene (reference sequence). Trimming left V 5 bases short and J 9 bases short, with 17 bases between. In DNA form, the CDR3 reads TGTGCCAGCAGTCCCCGCCTTCATCTGTGGCAGTACTTC. Its translation is CASSPRLHLWQYF.

V and J are TRBV7-9 and TRBJ2-7; 11 nucleotides agree with TRBD1. The CDR3 runs to 16 residues. The germline V gene has CDR1 SEHNR and CDR2 FQNEAQ (reference sequence). After removal of 5 bases from V and 9 bases from J, the junction contained 15 bases not matched to a gene. This CDR3 reads CASSPDRGLFGGTQYF. The DNA of the CDR3 is TGTGCCAGCAGCCCGGACAGGGGGCTTTTTGGTGGAACGCAGTACTTC.

The rearrangement joins TRBV3-1 to TRBJ2-1; D possibly uses TRBD1 or TRBD2 (5 bases each). V dropped 2 bases and J dropped 4 bases, with 9 bases sitting between them. Germline CDR1 reads LGHDT; CDR2 reads YNNKEL (reference sequence). The CDR3 length is 14 residues. The CDR3 sequence is CASSQWDRYNEQFF. The CDR3 DNA sequence: TGTGCCAGCAGCCAATGGGACCGTTACAATGAGCAGTTCTTC.

The rearrangement joins TRBV7-2 to TRBJ2-1; TRBD1 matches 10 bases. V was clipped by 2 bases and J by 7 bases; unmatched bases: 8. Per the germline V gene, CDR1 is SGHTA and CDR2 is FQGNSA. This CDR3 spans 16 amino acids. The CDR3: CASSLFAGTGANEQFF. The CDR3 bases are TGTGCCAGCAGCTTATTTGCCGGGACAGGGGCAAATGAGCAGTTCTTC. Together with reference TRBV7-2 and TRBJ2-1, the CDR3 gives the full variable domain: GAGVSQSPSNKVTEKGKDVELRCDPISGHTALYWYRQSLGQGLEFLIYFQGNSAPDKSGLPSDRFSAERTGGSVSTLTIQRTQQEDSAVYLCASSLFAGTGANEQFFGPGTRLTVL.

As concerns this clonotype: A much larger clone lies one base from this, so it may be a read error. This likely comes from a read error, as the CDR3 has no conserved phenylalanine or tryptophan at its end. J is TRBJ2-7 and V is TRBV4-2, with TRBD1 identical over 8 bases. The CDR3 contains 16 residues. Germline CDR1 reads LGHNA; CDR2 reads YNFKEQ. V lost 4 bases and J lost 4; bases outside the gene matches: 12. In DNA form, the CDR3 reads TGTGCCAGCAGCCCCGGACAGGGCCTTACTCCATACGAGCAGTACCTC. Protein sequence: CASSPGQGLTPYEQYL.

Only a few counts were recorded for this clonotype. The CDR3 loop reads CASSSMGLAETQYF. CDR3 in DNA: TGTGCCAGCAGTAGTATGGGGTTGGCAGAGACCCAGTACTTC. The chain has TRBV7-2 and TRBJ2-5, with no clear D. The CDR3 loop spans 14 amino acids. From germline, CDR1 is SGHTA and CDR2 FQGNSA. V lost 6 bases and J 4 bases, leaving 15 bases between the germline ends. The entire variable domain, with the rest obtained from reference TRBV7-2 and TRBJ2-5, is as follows: GAGVSQSPSNKVTEKGKDVELRCDPISGHTALYWYRQSLGQGLEFLIYFQGNSAPDKSGLPSDRFSAERTGGSVSTLTIQRTQQEDSAVYLCASSSMGLAETQYFGPGTRLLVL.

This chain joins TRBV6-2 or TRBV6-3 and TRBJ2-7; TRBD2 matches 9 bases. Germline V gene data show CDR1 as MNHEY and CDR2 as SVGEGT. The CDR3 is 15 residues long. Germline trimming cut 7 bases from V and 3 bases from J; bases unmatched to any gene: 10. The CDR3 loop is CASIAPGLADYEQYF. The CDR3 bases are TGTGCCAGCATCGCACCGGGACTAGCAGACTACGAGCAGTACTTC.

This rearrangement joins TRBV6-1 to TRBJ2-3; 7 bases align to TRBD1. With V trimmed by 2 bases and J by 2 bases, 4 bases remained unmatched. The CDR3 runs to 15 residues. Germline V gene lookup returns CDR1 MNHNS and CDR2 SASEGT. Here the CDR3 reads CASSERQGDTDTQYF. CDR3 nucleotide sequence: TGTGCCAGCAGTGAACGACAGGGAGACACAGATACGCAGTATTTT.

This clonotype has only a few counts. DNA of the CDR3: TGCAGCGTTGAAGAGCGACTAGTTTACAATGAGCAGTTCTTC. Protein: CSVEERLVYNEQFF. This chain joins TRBV29-1 and TRBJ2-1; D is perhaps TRBD2 (6 bases). CDR1 is SQVTM and CDR2 is ANQGSEA in the germline V gene. The V gene lost 0 bases and the J gene lost 4 bases, with 10 bases spanning the gap. This CDR3 is built from 14 residues.

The V gene is TRBV20-1, the J gene TRBJ1-1; possibly TRBD1 for D (5 bases). The V gene's germline CDR1 is DFQATT and CDR2 SNEGSKA (reference sequence). V gave up 3 bases and J gave up 5 bases, with 10 bases separating them. The CDR3 covers 12 residues. For the CDR3, the DNA is TGCAGTGCTAGGTCAGGGAGAACTGAAGCTTTCTTT. It yields the protein CSARSGRTEAFF.